Below are 2 T cell receptor beta chains sequenced from a single sample in a study of PD-1 blockade in mismatch repair-deficient tumors. The repertoire was sequenced with immunoSEQ multiplex PCR; TCRdb's copy has only in-frame clones and lacks some. The table records some 120,000 clones, 86% of them present only once. Sequencing used peripheral blood, obtained 44 weeks after starting pembrolizumab. The receptor source for this set is an adult with mismatch repair-deficient cancer.

V is TRBV6-5 and J is TRBJ2-7; D might be TRBD1 or TRBD2, each matching 5 bases. CDR1 and CDR2 (germline): MNHEY, SVGAGI. The CDR3 is 14 amino acids. The germline V and J ends were trimmed by 6 bases and 2 bases, with 14 bases remaining between them. The CDR3 is CASSLGGRTYEQYF. CDR3 in DNA: TGTGCCAGCAGCCTTGGGGGACGGACCTACGAGCAGTACTTC.

V usage is TRBV5-6 and J usage is TRBJ1-2, with unresolved D. This CDR3 spans 12 amino acids. Germline lookup yields CDR1 SGHDT and CDR2 YYEEEE. The V end was cut by 4 bases, the J end by 4 bases, with 8 bases between. The CDR3 protein is CASSQDFYGYTF. The CDR3 bases are TGTGCCAGCAGCCAGGACTTCTATGGCTACACCTTC.